Listed below are T cell receptor beta chains from one sample, sequenced in a study of blood T cell repertoires in COVID-19. TCRdb's table, derived via immunoSEQ multiplex PCR, lists solely in-frame clones and lacks some. The data hold about 270,000 clones, with 75% to 90% observed a single time. What was sequenced was peripheral blood. These receptors came from a human donor in a cohort sampled during active COVID-19. The CDR3 runs from the conserved cysteine through the conserved F or W. The order of the fields is CDR3 length, V gene, CDR3 protein.

cdr3_length: 16; v_call: TRBV10-2; cdr3_aa: CASSISASSYNSPLHF
cdr3_length: 16; v_call: TRBV5-8; cdr3_aa: CASSLGTATSYNEQFF
cdr3_length: 14; v_call: TRBV19; cdr3_aa: CASNDAGYNSPLHF
cdr3_length: 11; v_call: TRBV4-3; cdr3_aa: CASSQREKLFF
cdr3_length: 19; v_call: TRBV21-1; cdr3_aa: CASSSGAETSGGLYNEQFF
cdr3_length: 13; v_call: TRBV7-2; cdr3_aa: CASSLVTYNEQFF
cdr3_length: 14; v_call: TRBV10-3; cdr3_aa: CAIRDKGSNTEAFF
cdr3_length: 15; v_call: TRBV5-6; cdr3_aa: CASSLKQGFADTQYF
cdr3_length: 15; v_call: TRBV21-1; cdr3_aa: CASSPVRDRGYEQYF
cdr3_length: 15; v_call: TRBV4-2; cdr3_aa: CASSQPGAGTGELFF
cdr3_length: 18; v_call: TRBV9; cdr3_aa: CASSPRTSGSTGANVLTF
cdr3_length: 17; v_call: TRBV19; cdr3_aa: CASSIDLGSTGRNEQFF
cdr3_length: 15; v_call: TRBV28; cdr3_aa: CASSPTGVRTYGYTF
cdr3_length: 12; v_call: TRBV4-2; cdr3_aa: CASSQGDDEAFF
cdr3_length: 14; v_call: TRBV6-5; cdr3_aa: CASVDRYSNQPQHF
cdr3_length: 16; v_call: TRBV7-9; cdr3_aa: CASSSKVGVGQETQYF
cdr3_length: 14; v_call: TRBV7-9; cdr3_aa: CASSQGQGHTEAFF
cdr3_length: 15; v_call: TRBV5-4; cdr3_aa: CASSEDSSTTYEQYF
cdr3_length: 17; v_call: TRBV10-3; cdr3_aa: CAISEEVAGVGRETQYF
cdr3_length: 15; v_call: TRBV5-1; cdr3_aa: CASSLNVGDNYGYTF
cdr3_length: 16; v_call: TRBV5-1; cdr3_aa: CASSLGPTGGNSPLHF
cdr3_length: 15; v_call: TRBV21-1; cdr3_aa: CASSKAELLNTEAFF
cdr3_length: 13; v_call: TRBV11-2; cdr3_aa: CASSPRVAGELFF
cdr3_length: 15; v_call: TRBV28; cdr3_aa: CASRSRGTGIYEQYF
cdr3_length: 17; v_call: TRBV9; cdr3_aa: CASSPLTAFSYNSPLHF
cdr3_length: 20; v_call: TRBV3-1/TRBV3-2; cdr3_aa: CASSQVFPSGLAGSTDTQYF
cdr3_length: 14; v_call: TRBV2; cdr3_aa: CASSETAGGSPLHF
cdr3_length: 14; v_call: TRBV5-1; cdr3_aa: CASSLRQGAYEQYF
cdr3_length: 12; v_call: TRBV12-3/TRBV12-4; cdr3_aa: CASSMAGNEQFF
cdr3_length: 14; v_call: TRBV6-5; cdr3_aa: CASSPQAYNSPLHF
cdr3_length: 14; v_call: TRBV5-4; cdr3_aa: CASSLGGRDQPQHF
cdr3_length: 15; v_call: TRBV3-1/TRBV3-2; cdr3_aa: CASSPNQGLAAEQYF
cdr3_length: 15; v_call: TRBV29-1; cdr3_aa: CSVERAGGRFDGYTF
cdr3_length: 16; v_call: TRBV27; cdr3_aa: CASSLSWDRLNTEAFF
cdr3_length: 16; v_call: TRBV18; cdr3_aa: CASSPKTGPSGNTIYF
cdr3_length: 13; v_call: TRBV12-3/TRBV12-4; cdr3_aa: CASSPDGGAGQFF
cdr3_length: 13; v_call: TRBV12-3/TRBV12-4; cdr3_aa: CASSLTRDQPQHF
cdr3_length: 15; v_call: TRBV4-3; cdr3_aa: CASSEGTGANYEQYF
cdr3_length: 13; v_call: TRBV10-2; cdr3_aa: CASRKQGNTEAFF
cdr3_length: 15; v_call: TRBV2; cdr3_aa: CASLEKGGMNTEAFF
cdr3_length: 15; v_call: TRBV19; cdr3_aa: CASSIGDRGTGELFF
cdr3_length: 15; v_call: TRBV9; cdr3_aa: CASSVEAGPQETQYF
cdr3_length: 16; v_call: TRBV3-1/TRBV3-2; cdr3_aa: CASSHGTGQRNYGYTF
cdr3_length: 18; v_call: TRBV6-4; cdr3_aa: CASSDSGSGRDEHRGAVF
cdr3_length: 19; v_call: TRBV27; cdr3_aa: CASSLSAGGAPSGANVLTF
cdr3_length: 13; v_call: TRBV4-3; cdr3_aa: CASSQEGGTEAFF
cdr3_length: 15; v_call: TRBV5-5; cdr3_aa: CASSLAGTGGDEQYF
cdr3_length: 15; v_call: TRBV18; cdr3_aa: CASRLAAGDTGELFF
cdr3_length: 19; v_call: TRBV7-9; cdr3_aa: CASSSGLAGVGSAYNEQFF
cdr3_length: 14; v_call: TRBV5-8; cdr3_aa: CASSSKRQLETQYF
cdr3_length: 19; v_call: TRBV4-1; cdr3_aa: CASSYKSIPGQGTGTEAFF
cdr3_length: 15; v_call: TRBV7-2; cdr3_aa: CASSLDGSMNTEAFF
cdr3_length: 13; v_call: TRBV19; cdr3_aa: CASSMQGAEGYTF
cdr3_length: 18; v_call: TRBV6-1; cdr3_aa: CASSAQQSVVSGANVLTF
cdr3_length: 12; v_call: TRBV19; cdr3_aa: CASSPWGQGGTF